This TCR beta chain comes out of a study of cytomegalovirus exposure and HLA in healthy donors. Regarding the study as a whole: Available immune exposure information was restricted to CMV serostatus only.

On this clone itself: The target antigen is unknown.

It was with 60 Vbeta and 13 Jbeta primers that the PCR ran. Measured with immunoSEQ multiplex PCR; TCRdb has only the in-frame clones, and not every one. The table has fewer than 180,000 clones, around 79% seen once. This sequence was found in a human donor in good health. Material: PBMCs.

CDR3 sequence: CASSGGGAIFDEQFF. DNA of the CDR3: TGTGCCAGCAGCGGCGGGGGGGCCATCTTTGATGAGCAGTTCTTC. The chain uses TRBV6-5 and TRBJ2-1, with 9 bases that match TRBD2. This CDR3 contains 15 residues. Germline trimming cut 6 bases from V and 8 bases from J; bases unmatched to any gene: 11. Germline V gives CDR1 MNHEY, CDR2 SVGAGI.